Detailed here is one TCR beta chain. This entry belongs to a study of shared clonotypes between healthy human individuals. The method was immunoSEQ multiplex PCR; TCRdb's version includes in-frame clones alone and lacks a portion of them. The sample lists about a million clones; 60% to 80% were seen once. The CDR3 is made up of 15 amino acids. CDR1 and CDR2 from the germline V gene are SNHLY and FYNNEI. V was clipped by 5 bases and J by 0 bases; unmatched bases: 4. The receptor was derived from a man aged 18 to 29 in good health. The sequenced sample was memory CD4+ T cells sorted from blood. Subset given: CD45RA-negative fraction. The chain employs TRBV2 and TRBJ1-3; 7 positions agree with TRBD1. This chain's CDR3 is CASSLTGPSGNTIYF. CDR3 in DNA: TGTGCCAGCAGTCTGACAGGGCCCTCTGGAAACACCATATATTTT.